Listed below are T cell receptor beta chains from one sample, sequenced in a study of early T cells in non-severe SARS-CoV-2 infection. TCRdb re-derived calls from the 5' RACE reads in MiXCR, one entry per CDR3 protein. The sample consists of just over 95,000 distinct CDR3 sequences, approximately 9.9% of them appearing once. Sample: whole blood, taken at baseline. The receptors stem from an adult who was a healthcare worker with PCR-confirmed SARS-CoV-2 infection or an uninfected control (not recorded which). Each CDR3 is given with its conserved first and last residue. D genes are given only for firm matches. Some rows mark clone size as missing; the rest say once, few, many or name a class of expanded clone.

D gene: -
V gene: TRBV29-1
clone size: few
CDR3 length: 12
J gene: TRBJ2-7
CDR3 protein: CSVVQALGEQYF
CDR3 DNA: TGCAGCGTTGTGCAGGCGTTAGGCGAGCAGTACTTC

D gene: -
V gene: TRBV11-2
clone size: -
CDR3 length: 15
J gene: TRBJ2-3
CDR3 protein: CASSLRGLGGSTQYF
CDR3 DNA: TGTGCCAGCAGCTTAAGGGGACTCGGGGGAAGTACGCAGTATTTT

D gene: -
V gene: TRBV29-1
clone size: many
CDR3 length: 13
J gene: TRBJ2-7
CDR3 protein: CSVRERNTYEQYF
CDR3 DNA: TGCAGCGTCCGAGAGCGTAATACCTACGAGCAGTACTTC

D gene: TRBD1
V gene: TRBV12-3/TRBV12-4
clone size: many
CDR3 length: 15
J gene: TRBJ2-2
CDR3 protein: CASSPGTGVTGELFF
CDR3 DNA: TGTGCCAGCAGTCCCGGGACAGGGGTTACCGGGGAGCTGTTTTTT

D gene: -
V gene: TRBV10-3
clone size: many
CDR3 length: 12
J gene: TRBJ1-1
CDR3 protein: CAIKEGNTEAFF
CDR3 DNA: TGTGCCATCAAGGAGGGGAACACTGAAGCTTTCTTT

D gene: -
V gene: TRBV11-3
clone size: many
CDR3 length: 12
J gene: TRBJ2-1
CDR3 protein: CASSPRVGEQFF
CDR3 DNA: TGTGCCAGCAGCCCACGAGTGGGTGAGCAGTTCTTC

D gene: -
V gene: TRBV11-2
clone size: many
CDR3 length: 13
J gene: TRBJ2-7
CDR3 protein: CASSLGHYYEQYF
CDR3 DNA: TGTGCCAGCAGCTTAGGGCATTACTACGAGCAGTACTTC

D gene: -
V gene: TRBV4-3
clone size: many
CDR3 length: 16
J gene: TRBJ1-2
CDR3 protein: CASSPMGGDSNYGYTF
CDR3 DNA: TGCGCCAGCAGCCCAATGGGGGGGGATTCTAACTATGGCTACACCTTC

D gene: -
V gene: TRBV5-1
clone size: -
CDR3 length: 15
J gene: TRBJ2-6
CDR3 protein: CASRGGFAGANVLTF
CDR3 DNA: TGCGCCAGCAGGGGGGGATTTGCTGGGGCCAACGTCCTGACTTTC

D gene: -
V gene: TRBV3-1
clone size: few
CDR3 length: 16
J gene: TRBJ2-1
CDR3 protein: CASRTLPASSYNEQFF
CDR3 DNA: TGTGCCAGCAGAACCCTGCCCGCGAGCTCCTACAATGAGCAGTTCTTC

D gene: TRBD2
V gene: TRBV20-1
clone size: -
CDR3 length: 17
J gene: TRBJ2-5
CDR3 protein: CSARDGAGEVLRETQYF
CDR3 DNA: TGCAGTGCTAGAGATGGAGCGGGAGAAGTTTTAAGAGAGACCCAGTACTTC

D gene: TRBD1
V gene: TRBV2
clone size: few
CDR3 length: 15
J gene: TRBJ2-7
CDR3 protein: CASRAGTGGMDEQYF
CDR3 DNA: TGTGCCAGCAGGGCCGGGACAGGGGGCATGGACGAGCAGTACTTC

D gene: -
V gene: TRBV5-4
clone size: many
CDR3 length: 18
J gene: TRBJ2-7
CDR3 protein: CASSTKGEDFDTKKGLYF
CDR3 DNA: TGTGCCAGCAGCACGAAGGGAGAGGACTTCGACACCAAGAAAGGTCTGTACTTC

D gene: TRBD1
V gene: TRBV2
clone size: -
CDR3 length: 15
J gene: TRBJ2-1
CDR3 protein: CASSARDRSYNEQFF
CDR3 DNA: TGTGCCAGCAGTGCCCGGGACAGGTCGTACAATGAGCAGTTCTTC

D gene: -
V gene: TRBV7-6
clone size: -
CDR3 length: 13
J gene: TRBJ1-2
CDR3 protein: CASSTGTNYGYTF
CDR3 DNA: TGTGCCAGCAGCACCGGGACGAACTATGGCTACACCTTC

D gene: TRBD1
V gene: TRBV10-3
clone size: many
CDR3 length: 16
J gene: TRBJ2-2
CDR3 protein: CAIFNRDRGSAGELFF
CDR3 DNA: TGTGCCATATTCAACCGGGACAGGGGATCCGCCGGGGAGCTGTTTTTT

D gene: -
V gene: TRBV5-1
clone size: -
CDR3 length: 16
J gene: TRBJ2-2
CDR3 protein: CASSSVRDSTTGELFF
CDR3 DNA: TGCGCCAGCAGCTCCGTCCGGGACTCCACCACCGGGGAGCTGTTTTTT

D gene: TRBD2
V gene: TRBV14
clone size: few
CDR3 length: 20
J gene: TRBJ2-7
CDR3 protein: CASSQDGSSGNSTYSYEQYF
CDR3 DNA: TGTGCCAGCAGCCAAGATGGAAGTAGCGGGAACTCTACCTATTCCTACGAGCAGTACTTC

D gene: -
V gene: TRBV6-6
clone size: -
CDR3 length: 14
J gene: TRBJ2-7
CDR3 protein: CASSYQGGGYEQYF
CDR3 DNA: TGTGCCAGCAGTTATCAGGGAGGAGGCTACGAGCAGTACTTC

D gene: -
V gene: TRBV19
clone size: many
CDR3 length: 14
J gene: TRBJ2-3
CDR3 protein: CASSSGTSTDTQYF
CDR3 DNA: TGTGCCAGTAGCTCAGGGACAAGCACAGATACGCAGTATTTT

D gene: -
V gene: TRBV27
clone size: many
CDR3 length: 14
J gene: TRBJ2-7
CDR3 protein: CASSFGPSSVEQYF
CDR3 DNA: TGTGCCAGCAGTTTCGGACCGAGTTCGGTCGAGCAGTACTTC

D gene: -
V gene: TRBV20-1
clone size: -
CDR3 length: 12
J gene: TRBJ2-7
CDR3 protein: CSVGGPTYEQYF
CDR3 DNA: TGCAGTGTCGGCGGTCCTACCTACGAGCAGTACTTC

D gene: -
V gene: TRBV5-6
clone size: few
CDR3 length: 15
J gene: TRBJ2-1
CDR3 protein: CASSFAILLYNEQFF
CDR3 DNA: TGTGCCAGCAGCTTTGCGATCCTTTTGTACAATGAGCAGTTCTTC

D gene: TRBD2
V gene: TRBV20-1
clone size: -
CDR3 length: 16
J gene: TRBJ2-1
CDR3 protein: CSAPGLAGGPEDEQFF
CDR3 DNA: TGCAGTGCCCCGGGACTAGCGGGGGGGCCCGAGGATGAGCAGTTCTTC

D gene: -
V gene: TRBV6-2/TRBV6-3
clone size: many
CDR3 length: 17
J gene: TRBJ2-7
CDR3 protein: CASSYSPRTPASYEQYF
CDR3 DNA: TGTGCCAGCAGTTACTCCCCCCGGACTCCGGCCTCCTACGAGCAGTACTTC